The 8 T cell receptor beta chains listed next were all sequenced from one sample in a study. TRBV12-4/TRBJ1-2 clonotypes were amplified with adaptor-ligated barcode primers. A single record per CDR3 protein comes from TCRdb applying MiXCR to the multiplex PCR reads. The table has over 750 distinct CDR3 sequences, approximately 12% seen once. Cells sorted as Tregs were CD4+, CD25+ and CD127-/low. The sample comprised Tregs sorted from blood. All receptors come from a female donor with breast cancer.

This clonotype is classed as medium-sized. The chain joins TRBV12-3 or TRBV12-4 to TRBJ1-2; TRBD1 agrees at 8 bases. The V segment lost 9 bases and the J segment 8 bases; nucleotides outside the gene matches: 5. This CDR3 is 11 amino acids long. In nucleotides, the CDR3 is TGTGCCAGACGGACAGGGAAAGGCTACACCTTC. Amino acid sequence: CARRTGKGYTF.

This clonotype was detected only a few times. V usage is TRBV12-3 or TRBV12-4 and J usage is TRBJ1-2; D not certain. V was trimmed by 4 bases and J by 4 bases, leaving 4 bases between them. This CDR3 has 11 amino acids. The CDR3: CASSSAYGYTF. The DNA of the CDR3 is TGTGCCAGCAGTTCCGCCTATGGCTACACCTTC.

Sample share makes this clonotype large (0.1 to 1%). The rearrangement links TRBV12-3 or TRBV12-4 to TRBJ1-2; D is undetermined. The CDR3 extends over 13 amino acids. Trimming took off 6 bases at V and 2 bases at J, with 10 bases between the two ends. CDR3: CASSPTVNYGYTF. The CDR3 DNA is TGTGCCAGCAGCCCGACTGTAAACTATGGCTACACCTTC.

The chain is built from TRBV12-3 or TRBV12-4 and TRBJ1-2; TRBD1 matches at 9 bases. This CDR3 has 15 amino acids. Trimming cost V 6 bases and J 8 bases; bases outside gene matches: 13. The CDR3 DNA reads as TGTGCCAGCAGCTCACGAAGCGGGACAGGGAGAGGCTACACCTTC. Encoded protein: CASSSRSGTGRGYTF.

This chain connects TRBV12-3 or TRBV12-4 to TRBJ1-2; TRBD1 matches 9 bases. The CDR3 extends over 13 amino acids. V was pared by 5 bases and J by 8 bases, with 6 bases of the junction left unmatched. The CDR3 DNA sequence: TGTGCCAGCAGTCTGGGACAGGGCGGCGGCTACACCTTC. Residues: CASSLGQGGGYTF.

This clonotype came up many times. This sequence joins TRBV12-3 or TRBV12-4 and TRBJ1-2; no clear D. This CDR3 region has 11 residues. V shed 8 bases and J shed 5 bases, with 9 bases lying between them. The CDR3 here is CASSNRYGYTF. CDR3 sequence (DNA): TGTGCCAGCTCCAATAGGTATGGCTACACCTTC.

In this sample, this clonotype is medium-sized. This chain joins TRBV12-3 or TRBV12-4 and TRBJ1-2; tentative D call: TRBD1 (5 bases). The CDR3 consists of 13 residues. V was shortened by 2 bases and J by 4 bases, with 8 bases between the two germline ends. The CDR3 sequence is CASSLQGGYGYTF. In nucleotides, the CDR3 is TGTGCCAGCAGTTTACAGGGTGGCTATGGCTACACCTTC.

This clonotype showed up just a few times. V is TRBV12-3 or TRBV12-4 and J is TRBJ1-2; 8 positions agree with TRBD1. Trimming at V came to 5 bases and at J to 9 bases, leaving 11 bases not matched to a gene. This CDR3 has 14 amino acids. The DNA for the CDR3 is TGTGCCAGCAGTGGACAGGGACAGGCCTGGCGCTACACCTTC. It yields the protein CASSGQGQAWRYTF.